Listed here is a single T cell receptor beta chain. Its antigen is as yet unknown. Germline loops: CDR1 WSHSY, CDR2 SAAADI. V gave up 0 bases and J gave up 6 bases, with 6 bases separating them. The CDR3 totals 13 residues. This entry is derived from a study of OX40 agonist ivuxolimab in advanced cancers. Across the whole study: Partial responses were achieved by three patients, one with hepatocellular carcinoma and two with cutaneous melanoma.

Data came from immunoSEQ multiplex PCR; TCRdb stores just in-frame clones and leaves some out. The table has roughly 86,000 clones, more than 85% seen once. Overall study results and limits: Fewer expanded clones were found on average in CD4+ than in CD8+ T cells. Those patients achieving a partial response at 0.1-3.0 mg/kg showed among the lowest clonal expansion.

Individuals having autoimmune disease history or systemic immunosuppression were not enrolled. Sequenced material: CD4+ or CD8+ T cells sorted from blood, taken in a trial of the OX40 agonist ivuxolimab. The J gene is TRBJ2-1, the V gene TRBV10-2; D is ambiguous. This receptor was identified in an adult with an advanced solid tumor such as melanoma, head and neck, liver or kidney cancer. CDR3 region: CASSESIINEQFF. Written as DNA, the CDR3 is TGCGCCAGCAGTGAGTCGATTATCAATGAGCAGTTCTTC.